These 10 T cell receptor beta chains were sequenced from one sample in a study of lymphopenia after photon versus proton radiotherapy. Repertoires were generated with immunoSEQ multiplex PCR, while TCRdb's copy carries only in-frame clones and drops some. Of about 70,000 clones in the sample, 80% to 90% are singletons; the top ten hold less than 14%. Specimen: peripheral blood, collected from a patient treated with proton-based radiotherapy. All receptors derive from a man older than 75 with esophageal cancer.

The chain links TRBV6-5 to TRBJ2-3; D call uncertain. The CDR3 runs 13 residues. The V end was cut by 2 bases, the J end by 3 bases, with 6 bases between. From germline, CDR1 is MNHEY and CDR2 SVGAGI. The CDR3 protein is CASSYGRTDTQYF. CDR3 sequence (DNA): TGTGCCAGCAGTTACGGCAGGACAGATACGCAGTATTTT.

The genes are TRBV11-2 and TRBJ1-5; TRBD1 is a possible D gene (6 bases). The CDR3 is 17 residues long. Deletions cut 5 bases from V and 4 bases from J, with 21 bases between. Germline lookup yields CDR1 SGHAT and CDR2 FQNNGV. CDR3 nucleotide sequence: TGTGCCAGCAGCCCGGCGCAGGGGCGCGGGGAAAATCAGCCCCAGCATTTT. Its protein product is CASSPAQGRGENQPQHF.

The V and J genes are TRBV18 and TRBJ2-1; TRBD1 agrees at 9 bases. Germline loops: CDR1 KGHSH, CDR2 LQKENI. Losses at the gene ends were 6 bases for V and 1 base for J; bases not matched to a gene: 4. The CDR3 is 15 residues long. CDR3 DNA sequence: TGTGCCAGCTCCAGGGACAGGGAGTCCTACAATGAGCAGTTCTTC. Its protein is CASSRDRESYNEQFF. Supplemented by reference TRBV18 and TRBJ2-1, the full variable domain reads NAGVMQNPRHLVRRRGQEARLRCSPMKGHSHVYWYRQLPEEGLKFMVYLQKENIIDESGMPKERFSAEFPKEGPSILRIQQVVRGDSAAYFCASSRDRESYNEQFFGPGTRLTVL.

The V gene is TRBV7-2, the J gene TRBJ2-1; the match to TRBD2 covers 7 bases. This CDR3 spans 13 amino acids. The V and J ends lost 4 bases and 9 bases, in that order; junction bases with no gene match: 6. Germline assignment: CDR1 SGHTA and CDR2 FQGNSA. CDR3 protein: CASSSIGGSEQFF. The CDR3 nucleotides read TGTGCCAGCAGCTCGATCGGGGGGTCTGAGCAGTTCTTC.

This chain connects TRBV11-2 to TRBJ2-7, with 10 bases identical to TRBD2. The CDR3 extends over 14 amino acids. Per germline, CDR1 SGHAT and CDR2 FQNNGV. Trimming at V came to 2 bases and at J to 6 bases, leaving 4 bases not matched to a gene. CDR3 loop: CASSLTSGTSEQYF. The CDR3 bases are TGTGCCAGCAGCTTAACTAGCGGGACTTCCGAGCAGTACTTC.

The V and J genes are TRBV7-2 and TRBJ2-2; tentatively, D is TRBD1 (5 bases). V was shortened by 0 bases and J by 6 bases, with 5 bases between the two germline ends. CDR3 length equals 13 residues. CDR1 SGHTA and CDR2 FQGNSA come from the germline V gene. The CDR3 loop is CASSLARAGELFF. The CDR3 nucleotides read TGTGCCAGCAGCTTAGCCAGGGCCGGGGAGCTGTTTTTT.

The V and J genes are TRBV5-1 and TRBJ2-1; TRBD2 matches at 15 bases. This CDR3 spans 16 amino acids. Germline V lookup: CDR1 SGHRS, CDR2 YFSETQ. The ends lost 4 bases at V and 2 bases at J; junction bases unmatched: 1. The CDR3 spells CASSRTSGGAYNEQFF. The CDR3 bases are TGCGCCAGCAGCAGGACTAGCGGGGGGGCCTACAATGAGCAGTTCTTC.

On this clone itself: The sample contains more than one DNA sequence encoding this CDR3. The chain recombines TRBV20-1 with TRBJ2-5; D is unclear. V was cut by 0 bases and J by 5 bases, with 4 bases left in between. This CDR3 contains 11 residues. Germline CDR1 is DFQATT and CDR2 is SNEGSKA (reference sequence). CDR3 coding DNA: TGCAGTGCTAGAGATTGGGAGACCCAGTACTTC. Amino acids: CSARDWETQYF.

The chain combines TRBV6-5 with TRBJ1-3, with D hard to call. Germline-derived CDR1 and CDR2 are MNHEY and SVGAGI. Trimming removed 4 bases at V and 4 bases at J, with 11 bases between. The CDR3 is 14 amino acids. The chain's CDR3 is CASSFSTRGNTIYF. The CDR3 region has the DNA TGTGCCAGCAGTTTCTCTACACGGGGAAACACCATATATTTT.

V is TRBV27 and J is TRBJ2-5; 7 nucleotides line up with TRBD2. V lost 5 bases, J lost 2 bases, and 8 bases stayed unmatched. This CDR3 has 15 residues. The V gene's germline CDR1 is MNHEY and CDR2 SMNVEV (reference sequence). CDR3 residues: CASSPRGGGQETQYF. In nucleotides, the CDR3 is TGTGCCAGCAGTCCCCGCGGGGGAGGACAAGAGACCCAGTACTTC.